This TCR beta chain came from a study of blood T cell repertoires in COVID-19. Recruits, aged about 18 to 100 years, lived in about two dozen US areas. Each participant's cohort was designated according to participant-reported clinical history. Clones were read by immunoSEQ multiplex PCR, and TCRdb kept only the in-frame ones, dropping some. The repertoire holds 200,000 to 250,000 clones, with about 83% as singletons. The CDR3 is 14 amino acids. The V and J ends lost 4 bases and 0 bases respectively, with 11 bases between them. CDR1 and CDR2 from the germline V gene are SGDLS and YYNGEE. The clonotype was recovered from a woman in her 50s who had recovered from COVID-19. V gene TRBV9 combines with J gene TRBJ2-7; D uncertain. Sequenced material: PBMCs or T cells enriched from blood (not recorded which). This CDR3 is CASSPQPGSYEQYF. CDR3 coding DNA: TGTGCCAGCAGCCCACAACCGGGCTCCTACGAGCAGTACTTC.